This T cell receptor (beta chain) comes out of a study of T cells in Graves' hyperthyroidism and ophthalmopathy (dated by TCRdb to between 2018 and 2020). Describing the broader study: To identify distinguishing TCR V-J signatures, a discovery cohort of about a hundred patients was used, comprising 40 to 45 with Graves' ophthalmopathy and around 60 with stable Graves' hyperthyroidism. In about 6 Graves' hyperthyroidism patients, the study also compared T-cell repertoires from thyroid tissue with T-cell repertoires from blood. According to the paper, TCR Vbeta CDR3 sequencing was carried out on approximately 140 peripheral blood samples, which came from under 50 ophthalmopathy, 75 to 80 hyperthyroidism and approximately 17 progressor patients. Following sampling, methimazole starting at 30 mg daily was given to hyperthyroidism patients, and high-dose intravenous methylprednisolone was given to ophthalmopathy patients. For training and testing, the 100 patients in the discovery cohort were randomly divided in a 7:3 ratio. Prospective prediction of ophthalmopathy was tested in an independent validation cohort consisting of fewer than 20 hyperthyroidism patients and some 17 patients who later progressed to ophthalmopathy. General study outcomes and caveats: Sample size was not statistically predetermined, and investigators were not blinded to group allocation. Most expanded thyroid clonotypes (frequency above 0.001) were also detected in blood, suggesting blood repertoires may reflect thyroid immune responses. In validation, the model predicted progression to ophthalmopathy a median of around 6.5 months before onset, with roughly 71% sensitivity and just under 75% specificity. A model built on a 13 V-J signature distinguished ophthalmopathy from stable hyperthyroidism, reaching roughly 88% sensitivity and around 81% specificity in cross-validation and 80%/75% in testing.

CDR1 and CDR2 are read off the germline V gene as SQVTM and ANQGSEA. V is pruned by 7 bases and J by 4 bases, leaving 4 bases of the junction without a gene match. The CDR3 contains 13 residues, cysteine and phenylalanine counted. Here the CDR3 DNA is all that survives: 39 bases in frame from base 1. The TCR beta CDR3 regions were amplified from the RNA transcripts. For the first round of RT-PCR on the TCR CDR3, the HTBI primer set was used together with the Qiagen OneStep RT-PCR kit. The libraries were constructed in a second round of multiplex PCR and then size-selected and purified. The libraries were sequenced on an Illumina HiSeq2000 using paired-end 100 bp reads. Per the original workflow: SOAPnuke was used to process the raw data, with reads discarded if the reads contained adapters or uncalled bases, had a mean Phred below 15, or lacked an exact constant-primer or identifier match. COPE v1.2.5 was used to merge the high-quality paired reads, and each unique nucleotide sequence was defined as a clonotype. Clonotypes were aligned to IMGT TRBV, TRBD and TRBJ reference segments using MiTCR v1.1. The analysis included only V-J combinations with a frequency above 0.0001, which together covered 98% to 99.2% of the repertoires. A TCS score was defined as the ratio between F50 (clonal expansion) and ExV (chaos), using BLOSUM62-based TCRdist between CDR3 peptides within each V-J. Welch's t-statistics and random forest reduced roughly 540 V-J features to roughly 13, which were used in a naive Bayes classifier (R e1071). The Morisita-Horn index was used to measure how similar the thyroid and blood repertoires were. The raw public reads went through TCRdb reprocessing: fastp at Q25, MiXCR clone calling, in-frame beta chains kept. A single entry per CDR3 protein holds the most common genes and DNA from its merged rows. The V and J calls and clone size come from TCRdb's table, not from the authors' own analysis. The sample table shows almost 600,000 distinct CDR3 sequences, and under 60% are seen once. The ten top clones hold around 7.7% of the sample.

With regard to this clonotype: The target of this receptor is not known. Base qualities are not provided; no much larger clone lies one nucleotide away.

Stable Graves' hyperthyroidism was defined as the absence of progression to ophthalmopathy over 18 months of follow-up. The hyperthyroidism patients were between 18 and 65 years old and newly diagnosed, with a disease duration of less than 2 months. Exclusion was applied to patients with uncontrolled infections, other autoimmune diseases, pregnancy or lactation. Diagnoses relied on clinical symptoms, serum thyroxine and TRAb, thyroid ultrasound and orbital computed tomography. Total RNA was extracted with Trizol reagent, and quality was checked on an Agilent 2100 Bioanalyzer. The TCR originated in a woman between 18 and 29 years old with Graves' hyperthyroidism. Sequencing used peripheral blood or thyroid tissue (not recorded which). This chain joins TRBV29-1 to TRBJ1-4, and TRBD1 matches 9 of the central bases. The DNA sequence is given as TGCAGCGCTAGACAGGGGGGTAATGAAAAACTGTTTTTT. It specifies CSARQGGNEKLFF.